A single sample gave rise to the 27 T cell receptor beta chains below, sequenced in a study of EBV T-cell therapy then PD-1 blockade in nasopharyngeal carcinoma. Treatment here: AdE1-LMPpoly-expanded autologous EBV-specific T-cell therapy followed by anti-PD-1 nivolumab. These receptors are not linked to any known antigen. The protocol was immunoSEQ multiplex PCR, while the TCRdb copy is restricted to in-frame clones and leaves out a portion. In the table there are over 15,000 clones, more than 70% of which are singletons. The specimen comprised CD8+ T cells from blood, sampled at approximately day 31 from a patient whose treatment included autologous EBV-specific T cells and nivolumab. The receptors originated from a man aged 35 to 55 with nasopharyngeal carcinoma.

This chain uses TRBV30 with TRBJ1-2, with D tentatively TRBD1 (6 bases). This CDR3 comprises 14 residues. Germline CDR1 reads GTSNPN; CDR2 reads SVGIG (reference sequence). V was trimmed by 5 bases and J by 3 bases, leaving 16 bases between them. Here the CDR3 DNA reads TGTGCCTGGGGGGGTACAGGGTTGCACTATGGCTACACCTTC. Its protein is CAWGGTGLHYGYTF.

Here the CDR3 reads CASSQGLADGTIYTDTQYF. The CDR3 bases are TGTGCCAGCAGCCAAGGACTAGCGGACGGTACTATTTACACAGATACGCAGTATTTT. The J gene is TRBJ2-3, the V gene TRBV14; TRBD2 matches at 9 bases. CDR3 length: 19 amino acids. Losses at the gene ends were 1 base for V and 2 bases for J; bases not matched to a gene: 13. Germline CDR1 SGHDN, CDR2 FVKESK.

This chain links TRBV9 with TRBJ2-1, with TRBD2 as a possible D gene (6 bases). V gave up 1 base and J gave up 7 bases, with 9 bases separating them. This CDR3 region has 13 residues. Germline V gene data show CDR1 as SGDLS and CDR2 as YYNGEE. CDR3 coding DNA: TGTGCCAGCAGCGTAAATAGCGGTAATGAGCAGTTCTTC. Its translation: CASSVNSGNEQFF.

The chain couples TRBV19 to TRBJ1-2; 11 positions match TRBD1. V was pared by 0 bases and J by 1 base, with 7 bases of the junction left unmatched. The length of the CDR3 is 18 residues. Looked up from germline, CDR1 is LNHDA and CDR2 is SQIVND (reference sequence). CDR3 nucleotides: TGTGCCAGTAGTATAGATCGAGGACAGGGGGCGATTAACTATGGCTACACCTTC. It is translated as CASSIDRGQGAINYGYTF.

The CDR3 loop is CASIGDKFDNEKLFF. CDR3 nucleotides: TGTGCCAGTATCGGGGACAAATTCGATAATGAAAAACTGTTTTTT. The V call is TRBV19, the J call TRBJ1-4; maybe TRBD1 (6 bases). Germline V lookup: CDR1 LNHDA, CDR2 SQIVND (reference sequence). This CDR3 comprises 15 residues. Trimming took off 7 bases at V and 4 bases at J, with 16 bases between the two ends.

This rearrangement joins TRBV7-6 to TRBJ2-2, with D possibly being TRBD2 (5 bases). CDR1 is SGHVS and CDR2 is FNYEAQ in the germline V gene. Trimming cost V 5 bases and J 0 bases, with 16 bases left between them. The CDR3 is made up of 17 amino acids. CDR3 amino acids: CASSAQLRAANTGELFF. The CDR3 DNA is TGTGCCAGCAGCGCCCAGCTGAGGGCAGCGAACACCGGGGAGCTGTTTTTT.

CDR3 sequence reads: CASSYSKSGIEAFF. CDR3 nucleotide sequence: TGTGCCAGCAGTTACTCGAAGTCAGGGATAGAAGCTTTCTTT. The chain joins TRBV6-2 or TRBV6-3 to TRBJ1-1; tentatively, D is TRBD1 (5 bases). V shed 0 bases and J shed 8 bases, with 13 bases lying between them. This CDR3 is 14 amino acids long. Looked up from germline, CDR1 is MNHEY and CDR2 is SVGEGT.

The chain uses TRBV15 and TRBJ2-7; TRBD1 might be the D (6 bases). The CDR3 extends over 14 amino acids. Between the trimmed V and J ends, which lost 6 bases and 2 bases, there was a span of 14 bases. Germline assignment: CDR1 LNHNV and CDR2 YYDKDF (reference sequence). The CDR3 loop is CATSVGTRTYEQYF. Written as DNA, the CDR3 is TGTGCCACCAGTGTTGGGACACGCACCTACGAGCAGTACTTC. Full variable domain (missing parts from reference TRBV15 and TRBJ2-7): DAMVIQNPRYQVTQFGKPVTLSCSQTLNHNVMYWYQQKSSQAPKLLFHYYDKDFNNEADTPDNFQSRRPNTSFCFLDIRSPGLGDTAMYLCATSVGTRTYEQYFGPGTRLTVT.

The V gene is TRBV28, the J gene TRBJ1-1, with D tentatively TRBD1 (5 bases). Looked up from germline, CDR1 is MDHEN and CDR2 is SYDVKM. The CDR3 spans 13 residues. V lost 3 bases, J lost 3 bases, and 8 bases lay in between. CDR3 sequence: CASSLQGYTEAFF. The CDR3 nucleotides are TGTGCCAGCAGTTTGCAGGGCTACACTGAAGCTTTCTTT. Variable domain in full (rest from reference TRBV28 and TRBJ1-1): DVKVTQSSRYLVKRTGEKVFLECVQDMDHENMFWYRQDPGLGLRLIYFSYDVKMKEKGDIPEGYSVSREKKERFSLILESASTNQTSMYLCASSLQGYTEAFFGQGTRLTVV.

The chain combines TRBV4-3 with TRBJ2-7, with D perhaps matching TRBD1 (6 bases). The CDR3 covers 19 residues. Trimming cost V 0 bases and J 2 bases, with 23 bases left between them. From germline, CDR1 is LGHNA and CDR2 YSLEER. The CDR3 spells CASSQDWGPDPLLAYEQYF. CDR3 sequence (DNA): TGCGCCAGCAGCCAAGATTGGGGGCCCGACCCGCTCTTAGCCTACGAGCAGTACTTC.

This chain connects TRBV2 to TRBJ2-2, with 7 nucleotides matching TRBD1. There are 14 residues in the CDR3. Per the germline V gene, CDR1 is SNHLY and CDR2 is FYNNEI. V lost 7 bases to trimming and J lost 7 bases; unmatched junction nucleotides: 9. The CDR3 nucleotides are TGTGCCAGCAAAACAGGGGTAGACGTCGGGGAGCTGTTTTTT. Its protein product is CASKTGVDVGELFF.

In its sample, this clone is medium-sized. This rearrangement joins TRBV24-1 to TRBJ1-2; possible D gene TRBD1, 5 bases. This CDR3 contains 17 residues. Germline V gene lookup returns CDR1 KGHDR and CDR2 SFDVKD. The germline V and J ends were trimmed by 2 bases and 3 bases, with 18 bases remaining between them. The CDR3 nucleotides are TGTGCCACCAGTGATTCGCACGGGGCCAACTCCGACTATGGCTACACCTTC. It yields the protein CATSDSHGANSDYGYTF.

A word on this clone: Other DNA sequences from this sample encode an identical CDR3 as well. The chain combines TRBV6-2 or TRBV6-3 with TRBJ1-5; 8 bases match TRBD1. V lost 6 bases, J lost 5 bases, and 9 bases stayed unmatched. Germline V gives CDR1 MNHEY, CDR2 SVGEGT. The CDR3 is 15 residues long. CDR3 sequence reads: CASSRPRQGYQPQHF. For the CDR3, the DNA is TGTGCCAGCAGCCGACCACGACAGGGGTATCAGCCCCAGCATTTT.

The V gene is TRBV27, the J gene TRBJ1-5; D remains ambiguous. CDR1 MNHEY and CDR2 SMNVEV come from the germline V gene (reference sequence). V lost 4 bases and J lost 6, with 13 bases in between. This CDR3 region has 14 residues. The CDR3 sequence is CASSWAGEAQPQHF. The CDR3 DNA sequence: TGTGCCAGCAGTTGGGCTGGGGAAGCTCAGCCCCAGCATTTT.

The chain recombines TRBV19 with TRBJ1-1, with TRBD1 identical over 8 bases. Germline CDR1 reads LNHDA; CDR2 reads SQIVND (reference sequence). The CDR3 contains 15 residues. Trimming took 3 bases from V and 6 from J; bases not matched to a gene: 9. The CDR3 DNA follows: TGTGCCAGTAGTATGGGGCAGGGGGCGTTCGCTGAAGCTTTCTTT. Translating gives CASSMGQGAFAEAFF.

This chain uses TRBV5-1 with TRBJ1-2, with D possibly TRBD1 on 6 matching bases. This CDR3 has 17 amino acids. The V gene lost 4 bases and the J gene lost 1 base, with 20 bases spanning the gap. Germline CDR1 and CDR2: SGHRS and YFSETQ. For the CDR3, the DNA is TGCGCCAGCAGCGTTGGGGCCACAGGGTCCCATAACTATGGCTACACCTTC. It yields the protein CASSVGATGSHNYGYTF.

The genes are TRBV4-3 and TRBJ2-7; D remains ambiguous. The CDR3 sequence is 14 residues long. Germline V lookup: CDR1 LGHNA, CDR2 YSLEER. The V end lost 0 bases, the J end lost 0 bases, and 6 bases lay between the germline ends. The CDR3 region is CASSQDSRSYEQYF. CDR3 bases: TGCGCCAGCAGCCAAGACAGTCGCTCCTACGAGCAGTACTTC.

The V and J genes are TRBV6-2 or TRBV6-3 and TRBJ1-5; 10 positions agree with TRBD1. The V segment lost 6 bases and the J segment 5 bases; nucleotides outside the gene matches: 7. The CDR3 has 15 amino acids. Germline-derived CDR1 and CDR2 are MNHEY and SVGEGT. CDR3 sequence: CASSLGQGPDQPQHF. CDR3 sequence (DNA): TGTGCCAGCAGCTTGGGACAGGGGCCCGATCAGCCCCAGCATTTT.

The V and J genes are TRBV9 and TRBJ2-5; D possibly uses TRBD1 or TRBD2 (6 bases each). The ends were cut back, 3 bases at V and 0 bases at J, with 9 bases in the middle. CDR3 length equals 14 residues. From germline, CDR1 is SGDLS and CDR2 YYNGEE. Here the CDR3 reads CASSEGDYQETQYF. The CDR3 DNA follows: TGTGCCAGCAGCGAGGGGGACTACCAAGAGACCCAGTACTTC.

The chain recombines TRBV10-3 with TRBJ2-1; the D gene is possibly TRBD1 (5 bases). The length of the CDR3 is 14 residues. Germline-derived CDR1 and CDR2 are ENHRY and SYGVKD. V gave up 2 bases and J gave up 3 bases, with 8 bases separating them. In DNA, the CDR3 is TGTGCCATCAGTGAGGCCAGGGACTACAATGAGCAGTTCTTC. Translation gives CAISEARDYNEQFF.

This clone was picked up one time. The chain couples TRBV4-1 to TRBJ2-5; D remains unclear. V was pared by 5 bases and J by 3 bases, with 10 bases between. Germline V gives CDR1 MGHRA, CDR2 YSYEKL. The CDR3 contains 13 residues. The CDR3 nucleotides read TGCGCCAGCAGCACTCCCTTTAAAGAGACCCAGTACTTC. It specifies CASSTPFKETQYF.

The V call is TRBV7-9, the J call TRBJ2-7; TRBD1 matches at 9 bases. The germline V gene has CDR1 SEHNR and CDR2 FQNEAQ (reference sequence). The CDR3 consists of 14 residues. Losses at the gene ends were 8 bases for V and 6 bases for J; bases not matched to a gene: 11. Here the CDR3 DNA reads TGTGCCAGCTATCCATTGACAGGGGGAGGCGAGCAGTACTTC. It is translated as CASYPLTGGGEQYF.

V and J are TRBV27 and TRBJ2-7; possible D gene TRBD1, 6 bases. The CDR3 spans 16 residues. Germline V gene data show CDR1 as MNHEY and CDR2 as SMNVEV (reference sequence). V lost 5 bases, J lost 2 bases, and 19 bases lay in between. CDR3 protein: CASSQSSGTRAYEQYF. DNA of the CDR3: TGTGCCAGCAGTCAATCCTCCGGGACAAGAGCCTACGAGCAGTACTTC.

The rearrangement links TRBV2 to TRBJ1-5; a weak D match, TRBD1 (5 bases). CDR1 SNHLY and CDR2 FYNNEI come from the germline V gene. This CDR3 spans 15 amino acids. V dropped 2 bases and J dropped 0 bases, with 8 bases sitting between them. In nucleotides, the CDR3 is TGTGCCAGCAGTGAACGCGGGGGTAGCAATCAGCCCCAGCATTTT. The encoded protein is CASSERGGSNQPQHF.

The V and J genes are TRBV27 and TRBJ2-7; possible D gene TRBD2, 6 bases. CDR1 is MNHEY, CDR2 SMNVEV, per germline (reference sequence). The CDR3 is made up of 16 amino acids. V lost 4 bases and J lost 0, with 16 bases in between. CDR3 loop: CASSSLGAGDSYEQYF. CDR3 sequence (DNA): TGTGCCAGCAGTTCCCTGGGAGCGGGCGACTCCTACGAGCAGTACTTC.

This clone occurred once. CDR3 in amino acids: CSVLVPETGSEQYF. The CDR3 DNA follows: TGCAGCGTTCTAGTTCCCGAGACAGGGAGTGAGCAGTACTTC. This chain links TRBV29-1 with TRBJ2-7; TRBD1 matches at 7 bases. The CDR3 sequence is 14 residues long. The V gene end was trimmed by 5 bases and the J gene end by 7 bases; junction bases not matched to a gene: 14. Germline V gives CDR1 SQVTM, CDR2 ANQGSEA.

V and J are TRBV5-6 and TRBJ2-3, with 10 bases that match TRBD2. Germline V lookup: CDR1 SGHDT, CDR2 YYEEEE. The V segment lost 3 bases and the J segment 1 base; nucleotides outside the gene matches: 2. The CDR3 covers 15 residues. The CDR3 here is CASSSSGGGTDTQYF. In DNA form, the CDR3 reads TGTGCCAGCAGCTCTAGCGGGGGCGGCACAGATACGCAGTATTTT. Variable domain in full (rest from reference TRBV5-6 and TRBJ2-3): DAGVTQSPTHLIKTRGQQVTLRCSPKSGHDTVSWYQQALGQGPQFIFQYYEEEERQRGNFPDRFSGHQFPNYSSELNVNALLLGDSALYLCASSSSGGGTDTQYFGPGTRLTVL.